The clone carrying this TCR beta chain was counted only a few times. Trimming removed 4 bases at V and 9 bases at J, with 16 bases between. CDR3 size: 13 residues. From germline, CDR1 is SGHDN and CDR2 FVKESK. This record comes from a study of technical replicates of blood from a handful of donors. TCRdb's copy holds only in-frame clones and misses some; the assay was immunoSEQ multiplex PCR. The sample comprises 55,000 to 75,000 clones, around 88% of which are singletons, and roughly 5.1% rests with the top ten. Sequenced input: PBMCs. This clonotype was obtained from a human donor in good health. Some clones in this sample may be carry-over from other donors' samples. The chain links TRBV14 to TRBJ2-7; possibly TRBD1 for D (6 bases). As DNA, the CDR3 is TGTGCCAGCAGCCTAATCAGGGGTTCCGGGCAGTACTTC. This encodes CASSLIRGSGQYF. The whole variable domain, filled in from reference TRBV14 and TRBJ2-7, reads EAGVTQFPSHSVIEKGQTVTLRCDPISGHDNLYWYRRVMGKEIKFLLHFVKESKQDESGMPNNRFLAERTGGTYSTLKVQPAELEDSGVYFCASSLIRGSGQYFGPGTRLTVT.